The present TCR beta chain was sequenced within a study of blood T cell repertoires in COVID-19. Study information: Acute-phase and convalescent COVID-19 samples originated in the United States, Italy and Spain. T cells, B-cell-depleted T cells, or PBMCs provided the cDNA or gDNA that served as material.

Clones were read by immunoSEQ multiplex PCR, and TCRdb kept only the in-frame ones, dropping some. Among 150,000 to 200,000 clones listed, 70% to 90% were seen once. Sequenced: peripheral blood. The sequence was obtained from a man between 60 and 75 years old with COVID-19, enrolled during active disease.

In DNA, the CDR3 is TGTGCCAGCAGCCCGAAGGAGGGTCGGAATGAGCAGTTCTTC. Protein sequence: CASSPKEGRNEQFF. The chain links TRBV3-1 (or the pseudogene TRBV3-2) to TRBJ2-1; the D gene is possibly TRBD2 (6 bases). The V gene lost 4 bases and the J gene lost 7 bases, with 14 bases spanning the gap. The germline V gene encodes CDR1 LGHDT and CDR2 YNNKEL (reference sequence). The CDR3 has 14 amino acids.